The following is a T cell receptor beta chain sequence with its context. The repertoire was sequenced with immunoSEQ multiplex PCR; TCRdb's copy has only in-frame clones and lacks some. The table records tens of thousands of clones, 84% of them present only once. This sample stems from a study of control samples from healthy donors and cancer patients. This CDR3 contains 16 residues. Germline trimming cut 5 bases from V and 0 bases from J; bases unmatched to any gene: 4. CDR1 is SGHTA, CDR2 FQGNSA, per germline. Sequences were obtained from blood. The TCR comes from a man aged 50 to 60 in good health. V gene TRBV7-2 combines with J gene TRBJ2-1; 10 bases match TRBD2. CDR3 bases: TGTGCCAGCAGCGCCTCTAGCGGGAGCTCCTACAATGAGCAGTTCTTC. Translation gives CASSASSGSSYNEQFF.